The 15 T cell receptor beta chains given below trace back to one sample, sequenced in a study of shared clonotypes between healthy human individuals. The data were produced by immunoSEQ multiplex PCR, yet TCRdb's version contains in-frame clones alone and is incomplete. In the table there are about 1.5 million clones, 95% to 99% of which are singletons. Sequencing input: naive CD4+ T cells sorted from blood. Stated subset: CD45RA+ positively selected. The receptors come from a man in his thirties or forties in good health.

The chain combines TRBV27 with TRBJ1-5; D unresolved. The germline V and J ends were trimmed by 2 bases and 9 bases, with 11 bases remaining between them. The CDR3 contains 13 residues. Germline V gene sequence: CDR1 MNHEY, CDR2 SMNVEV (reference sequence). CDR3 sequence: CASSLTRERPQHF. The CDR3 region has the DNA TGTGCCAGCAGTTTAACACGGGAGAGGCCCCAGCATTTT.

The rearrangement links TRBV7-6 to TRBJ2-7; 7 bases match TRBD1. This CDR3 spans 14 amino acids. V lost 6 bases, J lost 6 bases, and 11 bases stayed unmatched. Germline V gene sequence: CDR1 SGHVS, CDR2 FNYEAQ. In nucleotides, the CDR3 is TGTGCCAGCAGATGGGGGACAGTGATACTCGAGCAGTACTTC. It is translated as CASRWGTVILEQYF. Full variable domain (remainder filled in from reference TRBV7-6 and TRBJ2-7): GAGVSQSPRYKVTKRGQDVALRCDPISGHVSLYWYRQALGQGPEFLTYFNYEAQQDKSGLPNDRFSAERPEGSISTLTIQRTEQRDSAMYRCASRWGTVILEQYFGPGTRLTVT.

This clone was seen only once. This rearrangement joins TRBV5-1 to TRBJ1-2; D is unclear. There are 13 residues in the CDR3. Germline CDR1 reads SGHRS; CDR2 reads YFSETQ. V shed 1 base and J shed 3 bases, with 7 bases lying between them. The CDR3 coding sequence is TGCGCCAGCAGCTTGCGGGAAGACTATGGCTACACCTTC. Its protein is CASSLREDYGYTF. The whole variable domain, remainder taken from reference TRBV5-1 and TRBJ1-2, is KAGVTQTPRYLIKTRGQQVTLSCSPISGHRSVSWYQQTPGQGLQFLFEYFSETQRNKGNFPGRFSGRQFSNSRSEMNVSTLELGDSALYLCASSLREDYGYTFGSGTRLTVV.

The V call is TRBV29-1, the J call TRBJ2-3; no clear D. The CDR3 is made up of 13 amino acids. V was shortened by 1 base and J by 0 bases, with 5 bases between the two germline ends. The germline V gene has CDR1 SQVTM and CDR2 ANQGSEA. CDR3 in amino acids: CSVEGPSTDTQYF. In DNA form, the CDR3 reads TGCAGCGTTGAAGGTCCTAGCACAGATACGCAGTATTTT.

Turning to this clone: Other DNA variants within this sample encode the same CDR3. The chain links TRBV14 to TRBJ2-2; D not certain. In germline, CDR1 is SGHDN, CDR2 FVKESK. This CDR3 is built from 14 residues. Trimming removed 1 base at V and 5 bases at J, with 8 bases between. The CDR3 nucleotides are TGTGCCAGCAGCCAAGTGGGTGGTACCGGGGAGCTGTTTTTT. It encodes CASSQVGGTGELFF.

This chain connects TRBV2 to TRBJ2-3; possible D gene TRBD2, 5 bases. Looked up from germline, CDR1 is SNHLY and CDR2 is FYNNEI. CDR3 length: 12 amino acids. Trimming stripped 6 bases from V and 6 bases from J, with 10 bases between. CDR3 coding DNA: TGTGCCAGCAGGGCGGGCTGGGATACGCAGTATTTT. Its translation: CASRAGWDTQYF.

The chain employs TRBV18 and TRBJ2-3, with D unresolved. Germline CDR1 reads KGHSH; CDR2 reads LQKENI. The CDR3 extends over 13 amino acids. The V end was cut by 3 bases, the J end by 4 bases, with 8 bases between. CDR3 nucleotide sequence: TGTGCCAGCTCACCGTCCCCACCAGATACGCAGTATTTT. This encodes CASSPSPPDTQYF. The whole variable domain, filled in from reference TRBV18 and TRBJ2-3, reads NAGVMQNPRHLVRRRGQEARLRCSPMKGHSHVYWYRQLPEEGLKFMVYLQKENIIDESGMPKERFSAEFPKEGPSILRIQQVVRGDSAAYFCASSPSPPDTQYFGPGTRLTVL.

In its sample, this clone was seen a few times. Other DNA sequences from this sample encode an identical CDR3 as well. This rearrangement joins TRBV30 to TRBJ2-5, with D unresolved. CDR1 and CDR2 from the germline V gene are GTSNPN and SVGIG (reference sequence). The CDR3 is 11 amino acids. V was cut by 0 bases and J by 5 bases, with 4 bases left in between. For the CDR3, the DNA is TGTGCCTGGAGTGTACGGGAGACCCAGTACTTC. Translated, it gives CAWSVRETQYF.

This chain's CDR3 is CASRRDGGRGNTIYF. In DNA form, the CDR3 reads TGTGCCAGCAGGCGCGATGGGGGTCGTGGAAACACCATATATTTT. The chain employs TRBV6-5 and TRBJ1-3; the D gene is possibly TRBD1 (5 bases). The CDR3 spans 15 residues. Trimming cost V 6 bases and J 3 bases, with 15 bases left between them. The germline V gene has CDR1 MNHEY and CDR2 SVGAGI.

The rearrangement links TRBV27 to TRBJ1-2; D call uncertain. Germline CDR1 reads MNHEY; CDR2 reads SMNVEV (reference sequence). The CDR3 contains 14 residues. Trimming removed 5 bases at V and 7 bases at J, with 17 bases between. The CDR3 nucleotides read TGTGCCAGCAGTCTTACGTCTCAGGTACCTGGCTACACCTTC. Protein: CASSLTSQVPGYTF.

As for this clone: The sample holds other DNA sequences that translate to the same CDR3. This rearrangement joins TRBV10-3 to TRBJ1-2; TRBD1 matches at 7 bases. With 6 bases clipped from V and 2 bases from J, the junction kept 3 bases outside the gene matches. Germline V lookup: CDR1 ENHRY, CDR2 SYGVKD. CDR3 length: 13 residues. The CDR3 nucleotides are TGTGCCATCAGGCCGGGACAGAACTATGGCTACACCTTC. This translates into CAIRPGQNYGYTF.

The DNA of the CDR3 is TGTGCCAGCACCGGGTGGGGGTGGTCCGGGGAGCTGTTTTTT. Encoded protein: CASTGWGWSGELFF. V is TRBV25-1 and J is TRBJ2-2; D assignment may be TRBD1 or TRBD2 (5 bases each). The CDR3 totals 14 residues. The germline V and J ends were trimmed by 7 bases and 6 bases, with 15 bases remaining between them. Germline loops: CDR1 MGHDK, CDR2 SYGVNS. The entire variable domain, with the rest obtained from reference TRBV25-1 and TRBJ2-2, is as follows: EADIYQTPRYLVIGTGKKITLECSQTMGHDKMYWYQQDPGMELHLIHYSYGVNSTEKGDLSSESTVSRIRTEHFPLTLESARPSHTSQYLCASTGWGWSGELFFGEGSRLTVL.

The chain is built from TRBV14 and TRBJ2-4, with TRBD2 matching over 14 bases. J lost 6 bases, V lost 4 bases, and 11 bases had no gene match. The CDR3 is 18 amino acids. From germline, CDR1 is SGHDN and CDR2 FVKESK. CDR3 residues: CASSPGGTSGSSSNIQYF. CDR3 in DNA: TGTGCCAGCAGCCCCGGTGGGACTAGCGGGAGTAGTTCAAACATTCAGTACTTC.

This clone was counted a single time. The chain has TRBV28 and TRBJ2-5; 11 bases match TRBD2. V lost 5 bases to trimming and J lost 4 bases; unmatched junction nucleotides: 15. The CDR3 spans 18 residues. CDR1 and CDR2 (germline): MDHEN, SYDVKM. CDR3 sequence (DNA): TGTGCCAGCAGTCGGTCACTAGCGGGAGCCTTCGACGGAGAGACCCAGTACTTC. Its protein is CASSRSLAGAFDGETQYF.

The chain couples TRBV6-5 to TRBJ2-5; 7 nucleotides align to TRBD1. J lost 2 bases, V lost 4 bases, and 7 bases had no gene match. The germline CDR1 and CDR2 sequences are MNHEY and SVGAGI. CDR3 size: 15 residues. The CDR3 region has the DNA TGTGCCAGCAGTTTAACCCCGGGACAGCAAGAGACCCAGTACTTC. It codes for CASSLTPGQQETQYF.